This TCR beta chain was identified during a study of Ad26.COV2.S vaccination and SARS-CoV-2 variants. General observations from the study: Comparability of non-spike TCR breadth was observed across vaccine and placebo recipients.

Details on this clone: The antigen is unknown.

Treatment: around 19 received Ad26.COV2.S at low or high dose, single or two shots; several received placebo; per-sample allocation not given. Sample collection was performed on day 63 after the first vaccine or placebo injection. Here immunoSEQ multiplex PCR was the method, and the copy in TCRdb shows in-frame clones only, minus some. This sample has roughly 320,000 clones, with over 80% found just once. Germline-derived CDR1 and CDR2 are SGDLS and YYNGEE. V trimming: 2 bases; J trimming: 6 bases; junction bases outside the gene matches: 6. This CDR3 region has 15 residues. The sample was peripheral blood, taken in a trial of Ad26.COV2.S vaccine versus placebo. The chain links TRBV9 to TRBJ2-3, with 10 bases lining up with TRBD2. This TCR was recovered from a person between 18 and 65 years old who received the Ad26.COV2.S COVID-19 vaccine or a placebo. The CDR3 nucleotides read TGTGCCAGCAGCGTCTCACTAGCGGGGTCGGATACGCAGTATTTT. Amino acids: CASSVSLAGSDTQYF. Combining the CDR3 with reference TRBV9 and TRBJ2-3 gives the whole variable domain DSGVTQTPKHLITATGQRVTLRCSPRSGDLSVYWYQQSLDQGLQFLIQYYNGEERAKGNILERFSAQQFPDLHSELNLSSLELGDSALYFCASSVSLAGSDTQYFGPGTRLTVL.